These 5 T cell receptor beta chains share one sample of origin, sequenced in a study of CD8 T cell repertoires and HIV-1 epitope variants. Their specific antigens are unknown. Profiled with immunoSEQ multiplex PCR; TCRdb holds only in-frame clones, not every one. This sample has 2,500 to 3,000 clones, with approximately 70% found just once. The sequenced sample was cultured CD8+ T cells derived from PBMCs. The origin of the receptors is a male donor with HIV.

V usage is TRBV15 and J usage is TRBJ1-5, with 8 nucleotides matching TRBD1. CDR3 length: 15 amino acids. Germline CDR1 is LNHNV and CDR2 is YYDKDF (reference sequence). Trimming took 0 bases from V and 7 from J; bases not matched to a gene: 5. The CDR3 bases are TGTGCCACCAGCAGAGATTTTACAGGGGGACAGCCCCAGCATTTT. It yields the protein CATSRDFTGGQPQHF.

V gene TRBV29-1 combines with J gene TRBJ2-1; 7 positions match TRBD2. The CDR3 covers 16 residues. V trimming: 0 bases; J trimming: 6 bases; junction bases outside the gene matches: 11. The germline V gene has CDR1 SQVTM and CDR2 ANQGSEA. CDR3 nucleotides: TGCAGCGTTGAAGATCTGGAGACTAGCTTGGCCAATGAGCAGTTCTTC. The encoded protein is CSVEDLETSLANEQFF.

The CDR3 reads CASRTRTGELFF. As DNA, the CDR3 is TGTGCCAGTAGAACTCGGACCGGGGAGCTGTTTTTT. The chain employs TRBV19 and TRBJ2-2; D unclear. There are 12 residues in the CDR3. Germline V gene data show CDR1 as LNHDA and CDR2 as SQIVND (reference sequence). V lost 6 bases to trimming and J lost 5 bases, with 7 bases between them. Complete variable domain (other parts from reference TRBV19 and TRBJ2-2): DGGITQSPKYLFRKEGQNVTLSCEQNLNHDAMYWYRQDPGQGLRLIYYSQIVNDFQKGDIAEGYSVSREKKESFPLTVTSAQKNPTAFYLCASRTRTGELFFGEGSRLTVL.

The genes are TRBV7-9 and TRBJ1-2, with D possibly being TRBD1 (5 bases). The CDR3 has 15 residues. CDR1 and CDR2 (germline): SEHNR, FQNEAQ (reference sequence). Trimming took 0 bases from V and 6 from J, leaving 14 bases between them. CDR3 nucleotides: TGTGCCAGCAGCTTAGCGGGGACCGATGAGGATGGCTACACCTTC. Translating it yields CASSLAGTDEDGYTF.

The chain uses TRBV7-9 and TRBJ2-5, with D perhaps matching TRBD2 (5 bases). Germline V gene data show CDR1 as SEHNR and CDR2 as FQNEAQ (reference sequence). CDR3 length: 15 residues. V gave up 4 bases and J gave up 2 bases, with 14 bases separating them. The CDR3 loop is CASSSAGIDQETQYF. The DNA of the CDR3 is TGTGCCAGCAGCTCCGCCGGGATAGATCAAGAGACCCAGTACTTC. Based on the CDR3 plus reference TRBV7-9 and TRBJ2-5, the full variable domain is DTGVSQNPRHKITKRGQNVTFRCDPISEHNRLYWYRQTLGQGPEFLTYFQNEAQLEKSRLLSDRFSAERPKGSFSTLEIQRTEQGDSAMYLCASSSAGIDQETQYFGPGTRLLVL.